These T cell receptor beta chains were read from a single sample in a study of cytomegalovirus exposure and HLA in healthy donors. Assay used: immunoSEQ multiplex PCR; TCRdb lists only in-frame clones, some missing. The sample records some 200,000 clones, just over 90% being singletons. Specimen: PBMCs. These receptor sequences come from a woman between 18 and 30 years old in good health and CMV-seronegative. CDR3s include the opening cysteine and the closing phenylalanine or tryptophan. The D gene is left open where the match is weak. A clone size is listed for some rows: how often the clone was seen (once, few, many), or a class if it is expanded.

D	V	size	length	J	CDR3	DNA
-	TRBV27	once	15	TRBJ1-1	CASSLSSWANTEAFF	TGTGCCAGCAGTTTATCCTCATGGGCGAACACTGAAGCTTTCTTT
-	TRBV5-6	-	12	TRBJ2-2	CASRRTTGELFF	TGTGCCAGCAGGCGGACAACCGGGGAGCTGTTTTTT
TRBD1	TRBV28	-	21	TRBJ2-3	CASINYSRWYRQGNGTDTQYF	TGTGCCAGCATCAATTACTCCCGATGGTATAGACAGGGGAACGGCACAGATACGCAGTATTTT
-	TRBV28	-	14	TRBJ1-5	CASSTRVSNQPQHF	TGTGCCAGCAGTACCAGGGTGAGCAATCAGCCCCAGCATTTT
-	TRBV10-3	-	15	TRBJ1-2	CAISAILGLAYGYTF	TGTGCCATCAGTGCGATCTTGGGACTCGCCTATGGCTACACCTTC
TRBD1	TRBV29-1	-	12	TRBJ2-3	CSAGGHTDTQYF	TGCAGCGCAGGGGGTCACACAGATACGCAGTATTTT
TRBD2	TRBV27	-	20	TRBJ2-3	CASSTPGLAGGLPNTDTQYF	TGTGCCAGCAGTACTCCGGGACTAGCGGGAGGTCTCCCGAACACAGATACGCAGTATTTT
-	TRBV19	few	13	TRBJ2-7	CASAWTDRYEQYF	TGTGCCAGTGCGTGGACAGATAGGTACGAGCAGTACTTC
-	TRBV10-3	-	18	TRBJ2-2	CAIRRDPGGAGNTGELFF	TGTGCCATCCGCAGAGACCCTGGGGGGGCTGGGAACACCGGGGAGCTGTTTTTT
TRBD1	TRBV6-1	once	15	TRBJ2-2	CASRDYRGGTGELFF	TGTGCCAGCAGGGATTACAGGGGTGGAACCGGGGAGCTGTTTTTT
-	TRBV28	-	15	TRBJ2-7	CASSLPGTPAYEQYF	TGTGCCAGCAGCCTGCCCGGGACTCCCGCCTACGAGCAGTACTTC
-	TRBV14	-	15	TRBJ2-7	CASSQEYDISYEQYF	TGTGCCAGCAGCCAAGAATACGACATCTCCTACGAGCAGTACTTC
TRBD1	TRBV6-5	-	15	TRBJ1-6	CASRYSTGVNSPLHF	TGTGCCAGCAGATACTCGACAGGGGTTAATTCACCCCTCCACTTT
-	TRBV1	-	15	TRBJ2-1	CTSSQDSTVGQGQFF	TGCACCAGCAGCCAAGATAGTACTGTGGGCCAGGGGCAGTTCTTC
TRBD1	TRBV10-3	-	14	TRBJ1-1	CATSLKQGLGEAFF	TGTGCCACCAGCCTTAAACAGGGGTTGGGTGAAGCTTTCTTT
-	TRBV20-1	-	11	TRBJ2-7	CSAREELEGYF	TGCAGTGCTAGAGAAGAACTAGAGGGGTACTTC
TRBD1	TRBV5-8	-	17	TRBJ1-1	CASSSHGQGARGTEAFF	TGTGCCAGCAGCTCCCACGGACAGGGGGCGCGGGGCACTGAAGCTTTCTTT
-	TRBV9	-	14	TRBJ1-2	CASSGLRGVYGYTF	TGTGCCAGCAGCGGCCTGCGGGGGGTCTATGGCTACACCTTC
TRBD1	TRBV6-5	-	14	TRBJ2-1	CASTWTGGHNEQFF	TGTGCCAGCACCTGGACAGGGGGTCACAATGAGCAGTTCTTC
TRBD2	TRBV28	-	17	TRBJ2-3	CASSSRRSGGWTDTQYF	TGTGCCAGCAGTTCCCGGAGAAGCGGGGGGTGGACAGATACGCAGTATTTT
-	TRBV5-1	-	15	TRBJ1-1	CASSLGAQGATEAFF	TGCGCCAGCAGCTTAGGGGCGCAGGGTGCCACTGAAGCTTTCTTT
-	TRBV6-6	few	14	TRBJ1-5	CASTNDRINQPQHF	TGTGCCAGCACCAACGACAGAATCAATCAGCCCCAGCATTTT
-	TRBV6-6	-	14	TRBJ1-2	CASSYPGLGYGYTF	TGTGCCAGCAGTTATCCTGGTCTGGGCTACGGCTACACCTTC
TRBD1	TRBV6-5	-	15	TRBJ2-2	CASSSGTGVTGELFF	TGTGCCAGCAGTTCCGGGACAGGGGTCACCGGGGAGCTGTTTTTT
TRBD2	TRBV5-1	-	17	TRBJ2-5	CASSLTSGRARWETQYF	TGCGCCAGCAGCCTGACTAGCGGGAGGGCCCGGTGGGAGACCCAGTACTTC
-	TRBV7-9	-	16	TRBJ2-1	CASSLGSGPIPNEQFF	TGTGCCAGCAGCTTGGGAAGCGGGCCTATCCCCAATGAGCAGTTCTTC
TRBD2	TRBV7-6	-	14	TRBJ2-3	CASSFSGSGDTQYF	TGTGCCAGCAGCTTCAGCGGGAGCGGAGATACGCAGTATTTT
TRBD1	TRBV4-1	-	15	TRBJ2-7	CASSLTDRLGDEQYF	TGCGCCAGCAGCCTCACGGACAGGTTGGGCGACGAGCAGTACTTC
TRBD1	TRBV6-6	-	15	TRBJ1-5	CASSPDRDSNQPQHF	TGTGCCAGCAGCCCCGACAGGGATAGCAATCAGCCCCAGCATTTT
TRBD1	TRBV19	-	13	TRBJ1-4	CASSARQGEKLFF	TGTGCCAGTAGTGCCCGACAGGGTGAAAAACTGTTTTTT
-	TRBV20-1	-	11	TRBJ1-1	CSGESAAEAFF	TGCAGTGGTGAGAGCGCTGCTGAAGCTTTCTTT
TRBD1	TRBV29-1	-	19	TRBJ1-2	CSAIGGTGGSSGSNYGYTF	TGCAGCGCCATAGGCGGGACAGGGGGATCCTCAGGGTCTAACTATGGCTACACCTTC
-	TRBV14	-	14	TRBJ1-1	CASSRAGVGTEAFF	TGTGCCAGCAGCCGAGCCGGGGTTGGGACTGAAGCTTTCTTT
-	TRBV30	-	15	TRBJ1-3	CAWRAAGRRGNTIYF	TGTGCCTGGAGGGCGGCCGGCCGCCGGGGAAACACCATATATTTT
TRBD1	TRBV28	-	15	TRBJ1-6	CASSPGTGRNSPLHF	TGTGCCAGCAGCCCTGGGACAGGGCGGAATTCACCCCTCCACTTT
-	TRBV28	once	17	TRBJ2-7	CASRIHARAASSYEQYF	TGTGCCAGCAGGATACATGCGAGGGCGGCAAGCTCCTACGAGCAGTACTTC
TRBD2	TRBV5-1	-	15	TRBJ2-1	CASGTSGRIYNEQFF	TGCGCCAGCGGGACTAGCGGGCGAATCTACAATGAGCAGTTCTTC
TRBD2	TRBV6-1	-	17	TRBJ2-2	CASSEPRGLAGSGELFF	TGTGCCAGCAGTGAGCCCCGCGGACTAGCGGGAAGCGGGGAGCTGTTTTTT
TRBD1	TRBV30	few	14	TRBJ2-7	CAWRAGTGRNEQYF	TGTGCCTGGAGAGCCGGGACAGGGCGGAACGAGCAGTACTTC
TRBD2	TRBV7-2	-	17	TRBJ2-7	CASSLADGLAGGDEQYF	TGTGCCAGCAGCTTAGCCGACGGACTAGCGGGAGGGGACGAGCAGTACTTC
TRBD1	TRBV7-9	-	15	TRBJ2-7	CASSFEGQALDGQYF	TGTGCCAGCAGCTTTGAAGGACAGGCTCTTGATGGGCAGTACTTC
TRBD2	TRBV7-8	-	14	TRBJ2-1	CASSRTSGYNEQFF	TGTGCCAGCAGCCGGACTAGCGGTTACAATGAGCAGTTCTTC
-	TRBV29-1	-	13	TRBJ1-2	CSVVGGGNYGYTF	TGCAGCGTCGTAGGGGGGGGGAACTATGGCTACACCTTC
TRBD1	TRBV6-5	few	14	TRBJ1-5	CASSSGTENQPQHF	TGTGCCAGCAGCTCCGGGACAGAAAATCAGCCCCAGCATTTT